The rows below give T cell receptor beta chains drawn from one sample of a study of immune evolution from preneoplasia to lung adenocarcinoma. Profiling relied on immunoSEQ multiplex PCR, and the TCRdb table lists in-frame clones only, not all of them. The sample consists of about 1,900 clones, about four fifths of them appearing once. Sequenced material: FFPE atypical adenomatous hyperplasia tissue from the lung. These receptors all stem from a person aged 70 to 85 with lung adenocarcinoma. The CDR3 runs from the conserved cysteine through the conserved F or W. D genes are given only for firm matches. Clone size is stated in some rows and not others, as once, few, many or a class when expanded.

CDR3aa | CDR3nt | d_gene | len | abundance | j_gene | v_gene
CASSFEGRSNQPQHF | TGCGCCAGCAGCTTCGAGGGTAGGAGCAATCAGCCCCAGCATTTT | . | 15 | . | TRBJ1-5 | TRBV5-1
CASSPDESSYEQYF | TGCGCCAGCAGTCCTGACGAGAGCTCCTACGAGCAGTACTTC | . | 14 | . | TRBJ2-7 | TRBV4-1
CSVEDSGSSYNEQFF | TGCAGCGTTGAAGATAGCGGAAGCTCCTACAATGAGCAGTTCTTC | . | 15 | few | TRBJ2-1 | TRBV29-1
CAWSVRGVGAFF | TGTGCCTGGAGTGTACGAGGGGTTGGAGCTTTCTTT | . | 12 | . | TRBJ1-1 | TRBV30
CASSLDPLGNSNQPQHF | TGCGCCAGCAGCTTGGACCCCTTGGGAAATAGCAATCAGCCCCAGCATTTT | . | 17 | few | TRBJ1-5 | TRBV5-1
CASSLDRSGGYTF | TGTGCCAGCAGCTTAGATCGGTCGGGAGGCTACACCTTC | . | 13 | few | TRBJ1-2 | TRBV11-2
CAWSVGREEGYTF | TGTGCCTGGAGTGTGGGGAGGGAAGAGGGCTACACCTTC | . | 13 | . | TRBJ1-2 | TRBV30
CASSLTPGQGSYEQYF | TGTGCCAGCAGCCTAACGCCGGGACAGGGTTCCTACGAGCAGTACTTC | TRBD1 | 16 | once | TRBJ2-7 | TRBV7-8
CASSDSSGSYNEQFF | TGTGCCAGCAGTGACTCTAGCGGGAGCTACAATGAGCAGTTCTTC | TRBD2 | 15 | . | TRBJ2-1 | TRBV6-4
CASSPGDKYNEQFF | TGCGCCAGCAGCCCCGGTGATAAGTACAATGAGCAGTTCTTC | . | 14 | few | TRBJ2-1 | TRBV5-1
CASSREQQGNHPEAFF | TGTGCCAGCAGTCGCGAGCAACAGGGGAATCATCCTGAAGCTTTCTTT | TRBD1 | 16 | once | TRBJ1-1 | TRBV4-2
CASSFSGLSNEQFF | TGCGCCAGCAGCTTCAGCGGGCTTAGCAATGAGCAGTTCTTC | . | 14 | . | TRBJ2-1 | TRBV5-1
CASSFSENYGYTF | TGTGCCAGCAGCTTCTCGGAGAACTATGGCTACACCTTC | . | 13 | . | TRBJ1-2 | TRBV4-2
CASRKGTVNTEAFF | TGTGCCAGCAGAAAAGGGACGGTAAACACTGAAGCTTTCTTT | . | 14 | few | TRBJ1-1 | TRBV6-5
CASMGTTGGVEKLFF | TGTGCCAGCATGGGAACTACAGGGGGGGTCGAAAAACTGTTTTTT | TRBD1 | 15 | . | TRBJ1-4 | TRBV28
CASSPGQGGGETQYF | TGTGCCAGCAGCCCAGGACAGGGGGGAGGGGAGACCCAGTACTTC | TRBD1 | 15 | . | TRBJ2-5 | TRBV4-2
CASSLTRDSYYEQYF | TGTGCCAGCAGTCTTACTAGGGACTCCTACTACGAGCAGTACTTC | . | 15 | . | TRBJ2-7 | TRBV28
CASSETSGSLDEQFF | TGCGCCAGCAGCGAAACTAGCGGGAGCTTGGATGAGCAGTTCTTC | TRBD2 | 15 | . | TRBJ2-1 | TRBV5-1
CAWSVLALWADTQYF | TGTGCCTGGAGTGTCTTAGCGCTATGGGCAGATACGCAGTATTTT | . | 15 | few | TRBJ2-3 | TRBV30
CAVVRGDANTEAFF | TGTGCCGTCGTTCGGGGGGATGCGAACACTGAAGCTTTCTTT | . | 14 | few | TRBJ1-1 | TRBV6-5
CASSLTDTGYEQYF | TGTGCCAGCAGCTTAACAGATACGGGCTACGAGCAGTACTTC | . | 14 | . | TRBJ2-7 | TRBV11-1
CASSKVPMSIPGQETQYF | TGTGCCAGCAGCAAAGTCCCCATGAGTATCCCGGGACAAGAGACCCAGTACTTC | . | 18 | . | TRBJ2-5 | TRBV21-1
CASRVVALADTQYF | TGTGCCAGCAGGGTAGTAGCCCTGGCAGATACGCAGTATTTT | . | 14 | . | TRBJ2-3 | TRBV27
CASGYQSGQSRANVLTF | TGTGCTAGTGGTTATCAGTCAGGACAAAGTCGGGCCAACGTCCTGACTTTC | . | 17 | . | TRBJ2-6 | TRBV12-5
CASTSARNTEAFF | TGTGCCAGTACCTCAGCAAGGAACACTGAAGCTTTCTTT | . | 13 | . | TRBJ1-1 | TRBV19